The 23 T cell receptor beta chains below were found in one sample sequenced in a study of shared clonotypes between healthy human individuals (dated by TCRdb to 2018 to 2020). Libraries came from the immunoSEQ multiplex PCR assay. TCRdb holds this immuneACCESS table with in-frame rearrangements only. Some clones are missing; in checked studies, unresolved V genes explain under half, and the rest has no known cause. The sample contains some 2 million clones, 95% of them found a single time. The ten top clones hold 0.1% to 0.15% of the sample. Source material: naive CD4+ T cells sorted from blood. The intended sense of this specimen's cell subset or site label: CD45RA+ positively selected. These receptor sequences come from a man aged 18 to 29 in good health.

The CDR3 sequence: CASSLVSVAGGETQYF. Here the CDR3 DNA reads TGTGCCAGCAGCTTAGTGTCGGTAGCCGGCGGGGAGACCCAGTACTTC. The gene calls are TRBV7-9 and TRBJ2-5, with TRBD2 as a possible D gene (5 bases). The V end lost 1 base, the J end lost 5 bases, and 17 bases lay between the germline ends. This CDR3 region has 16 residues. Germline CDR1 and CDR2: SEHNR and FQNEAQ (reference sequence). Variable domain in full (rest from reference TRBV7-9 and TRBJ2-5): DTGVSQNPRHKITKRGQNVTFRCDPISEHNRLYWYRQTLGQGPEFLTYFQNEAQLEKSRLLSDRFSAERPKGSFSTLEIQRTEQGDSAMYLCASSLVSVAGGETQYFGPGTRLLVL.

The count of this clone is one. The rearrangement links TRBV2 to TRBJ2-7; D might be TRBD2 (6 bases). This CDR3 comprises 15 residues. V was cut by 2 bases and J by 7 bases, with 18 bases left in between. The germline V gene encodes CDR1 SNHLY and CDR2 FYNNEI. This chain's CDR3 is CASSERASESQEQYF. The CDR3, as DNA: TGTGCCAGCAGTGAACGAGCTAGCGAATCGCAGGAGCAGTACTTC.

Worth noting for this clone: The identical CDR3 is also encoded by other nucleotide sequences in the sample. The V call is TRBV7-2, the J call TRBJ2-1; 8 nucleotides line up with TRBD2. Trimming cost V 5 bases and J 2 bases; bases outside gene matches: 5. CDR3 size: 15 residues. Germline V gives CDR1 SGHTA, CDR2 FQGNSA. Here the CDR3 DNA reads TGTGCCAGCAGCCTTGCTAGCGGGCCCTACAATGAGCAGTTCTTC. This sequence encodes CASSLASGPYNEQFF.

A remark on this clone: Other DNA sequences from this sample encode an identical CDR3 as well. This chain connects TRBV30 to TRBJ1-1, with D hard to call. This CDR3 is 11 amino acids long. The germline V and J ends were trimmed by 4 bases and 0 bases, with 3 bases remaining between them. The germline V gene has CDR1 GTSNPN and CDR2 SVGIG (reference sequence). CDR3 sequence (DNA): TGTGCCTGGACGGTGAACACTGAAGCTTTCTTT. Translated: CAWTVNTEAFF.

Comment on this clone: Other DNA sequences from this sample encode an identical CDR3 as well. The chain has TRBV5-1 and TRBJ2-5; 13 nucleotides agree with TRBD2. CDR1 and CDR2 (germline): SGHRS, YFSETQ. Unmatched junction bases numbered 5, after V lost 4 bases and J lost 2 bases. The CDR3 runs to 16 residues. CDR3 protein: CASSLSTSGGQETQYF. CDR3 coding DNA: TGCGCCAGCAGCCTATCGACTAGCGGGGGGCAAGAGACCCAGTACTTC.

V and J are TRBV4-3 and TRBJ2-1; tentatively, D is TRBD2 (6 bases). Germline CDR1 and CDR2: LGHNA and YSLEER. Between the trimmed V and J ends, which lost 2 bases and 5 bases, there was a span of 13 bases. The CDR3 runs to 15 residues. As DNA, the CDR3 is TGCGCCAGCAGCCAATGGTATGCTAGCGACAATGAGCAGTTCTTC. Its protein is CASSQWYASDNEQFF.

This clone was counted ten times or more. This chain uses TRBV4-2 with TRBJ1-2, with 8 positions matching TRBD1. This CDR3 region has 15 residues. The V gene end was trimmed by 1 base and the J gene end by 8 bases; junction bases not matched to a gene: 9. Germline V gene lookup returns CDR1 LGHNA and CDR2 YNFKEQ. The CDR3 region has the DNA TGTGCCAGCAGCCAAGTAGCTCAGGGGGCGCGAGGCTACACCTTC. It specifies CASSQVAQGARGYTF.

J is TRBJ2-3 and V is TRBV27; 8 bases align to TRBD1. Germline CDR1 reads MNHEY; CDR2 reads SMNVEV (reference sequence). This CDR3 is built from 18 residues. The trim removed 0 bases at V and 4 bases at J, leaving 12 bases unmatched. Here the CDR3 DNA reads TGTGCCAGCAGTTTATCGCCTTACGACAGGGGACATCCAGATACGCAGTATTTT. It encodes CASSLSPYDRGHPDTQYF.

The chain couples TRBV7-9 to TRBJ1-6, with D tentatively TRBD1 (5 bases). V shed 3 bases and J shed 8 bases, with 11 bases lying between them. Germline CDR1 and CDR2: SEHNR and FQNEAQ (reference sequence). This CDR3 region has 14 residues. The CDR3, as DNA: TGTGCCAGCAGCTTCGGGACTAAGGATTCACCCCTCCACTTT. Protein product: CASSFGTKDSPLHF.

As concerns this clone: The sample contains more than one DNA sequence encoding this CDR3. The V call is TRBV18, the J call TRBJ1-1; D unresolved. V lost 3 bases to trimming and J lost 0 bases, with 11 bases between them. The CDR3 loop spans 15 amino acids. Germline V lookup: CDR1 KGHSH, CDR2 LQKENI. CDR3 nucleotides: TGTGCCAGCTCACCCCCCTCTTCCCTGAACACTGAAGCTTTCTTT. This translates into CASSPPSSLNTEAFF.

The chain recombines TRBV21-1 with TRBJ1-5; the table assigns TRBD1, which was not confirmed against the DNA. TRBV21-1 has pseudogene status. This CDR3 spans 21 amino acids. CDR3 nucleotides: TGTGCCAGCAGCACCGGACAGGGGACCGCGGGGGGCGCTTATAGCAATCAGCCCCAGCATTTT. Its translation: CASSTGQGTAGGAYSNQPQHF.

This clone came up a few times. The chain uses TRBV6-5 and TRBJ2-1, with unresolved D. Germline lookup yields CDR1 MNHEY and CDR2 SVGAGI. The CDR3 is 12 amino acids. Deletions cut 6 bases from V and 10 bases from J, with 13 bases between. CDR3 sequence: CASSQTRTEQFF. Here the CDR3 DNA reads TGTGCCAGCAGCCAGACCCGGACGGAGCAGTTCTTC.

The chain is built from TRBV15 and TRBJ2-7, with 11 bases identical to TRBD2. CDR1 LNHNV and CDR2 YYDKDF come from the germline V gene (reference sequence). Trimming cost V 0 bases and J 4 bases; bases outside gene matches: 8. This CDR3 has 17 residues. CDR3 in amino acids: CATSRDSSLAGVYEQYF. The CDR3 DNA follows: TGTGCCACCAGCAGAGATTCATCACTAGCGGGGGTGTACGAGCAGTACTTC.

The chain recombines TRBV5-1 with TRBJ1-2; TRBD1 agrees at 7 bases. The CDR3 spans 14 residues. V shed 5 bases and J 4 bases; nucleotides not matched to a gene: 8. Germline V gives CDR1 SGHRS, CDR2 YFSETQ. The CDR3 spells CASRTNRDSYGYTF. The CDR3 nucleotides are TGCGCCAGCAGAACGAACCGGGACAGCTATGGCTACACCTTC. Using reference TRBV5-1 and TRBJ1-2 for the parts outside the CDR3, the full variable domain is KAGVTQTPRYLIKTRGQQVTLSCSPISGHRSVSWYQQTPGQGLQFLFEYFSETQRNKGNFPGRFSGRQFSNSRSEMNVSTLELGDSALYLCASRTNRDSYGYTFGSGTRLTVV.

The chain links TRBV4-1 to TRBJ1-1, with 10 bases identical to TRBD1. Germline-derived CDR1 and CDR2 are MGHRA and YSYEKL. The CDR3 length is 15 residues. V dropped 4 bases and J dropped 1; count of bases not matched to a gene: 3. CDR3 in amino acids: CASSLGTGANTEAFF. The CDR3 region has the DNA TGCGCCAGCAGCCTGGGGACAGGGGCGAACACTGAAGCTTTCTTT.

This sequence joins TRBV5-6 and TRBJ2-7; 15 bases align to TRBD2. Trimming removed 0 bases from V and 8 bases from J; junction bases left unmatched: 6. Germline V lookup: CDR1 SGHDT, CDR2 YYEEEE. This CDR3 has 16 residues. The CDR3 sequence: CASSLAGLAGGPKQYF. The DNA of the CDR3 is TGTGCCAGCAGCTTGGCCGGACTAGCGGGAGGGCCTAAGCAGTACTTC.

The chain is built from TRBV6-6 and TRBJ1-5; TRBD1 matches at 7 bases. Trimming took 6 bases from V and 7 from J; bases not matched to a gene: 9. Germline loops: CDR1 MNHNY, CDR2 SVGAGI (reference sequence). The CDR3 has 14 residues. CDR3 nucleotides: TGTGCCAGCAGAAGTGCAGGGGGAAACCAGCCCCAGCATTTT. This codes for CASRSAGGNQPQHF.

A word on this clone: This same CDR3 is encoded by further DNA sequences in the sample. The V and J genes are TRBV9 and TRBJ2-1; 12 bases fit TRBD2. The CDR3 has 15 amino acids. V shed 3 bases and J 7 bases; nucleotides not matched to a gene: 5. Per germline, CDR1 SGDLS and CDR2 YYNGEE. Here the CDR3 reads CASSGVGLAGNEQFF. The DNA for the CDR3 is TGTGCCAGCAGCGGGGTGGGACTAGCGGGTAATGAGCAGTTCTTC.

This sequence joins TRBV18 and TRBJ2-1; D may match TRBD1 or TRBD2 (7 bases each). V dropped 1 base and J dropped 7 bases, with 11 bases sitting between them. Germline V gene data show CDR1 as KGHSH and CDR2 as LQKENI. This CDR3 comprises 14 residues. The CDR3 coding sequence is TGTGCCAGCTCACCACGGGAGGGGGCGAATGAGCAGTTCTTC. Translating it yields CASSPREGANEQFF.

This chain connects TRBV9 to TRBJ1-3; possibly TRBD1 for D (5 bases). The CDR3 has 17 residues. The germline V gene has CDR1 SGDLS and CDR2 YYNGEE. Trimming removed 4 bases at V and 0 bases at J, with 17 bases between. The CDR3 loop reads CASSPRSDSTSGNTIYF. The DNA of the CDR3 is TGTGCCAGCAGCCCGAGATCCGACAGTACCTCTGGAAACACCATATATTTT. Full variable domain (missing parts from reference TRBV9 and TRBJ1-3): DSGVTQTPKHLITATGQRVTLRCSPRSGDLSVYWYQQSLDQGLQFLIQYYNGEERAKGNILERFSAQQFPDLHSELNLSSLELGDSALYFCASSPRSDSTSGNTIYFGEGSWLTVV.

This clone was counted a single time. At one end the junction does not follow the germline gene, possibly because of a read error. The chain links TRBV7-7 to TRBJ2-2, with D possibly called TRBD1 or TRBD2 (5 bases each). CDR1 and CDR2 from the germline V gene are SSHAT and FNYEAQ (reference sequence). The CDR3 sequence is 15 residues long. CDR3 DNA: TGTGCTAGCAGCTTGCTGGGACCGGGGACCGGGGAGCTGTTTTTT. Amino acid sequence: CASSLLGPGTGELFF.

This rearrangement joins TRBV30 to TRBJ1-4; D is undetermined. Trimming shortened V by 2 bases and J by 3 bases, and 10 bases separated the two germline ends. The CDR3 is 14 amino acids. Germline V gene sequence: CDR1 GTSNPN, CDR2 SVGIG (reference sequence). The DNA of the CDR3 is TGTGCCTGGAGTATTAGAGTGTCTAATGAAAAACTGTTTTTT. The encoded protein is CAWSIRVSNEKLFF.

This clone was counted between two and nine times. Other DNA sequences from this sample encode an identical CDR3 as well. The J gene is TRBJ2-1, the V gene TRBV2; D is ambiguous. V gave up 3 bases and J gave up 9 bases, with 6 bases separating them. CDR1 is SNHLY and CDR2 is FYNNEI in the germline V gene. This CDR3 contains 11 residues. This chain's CDR3 is CASSERSEQFF. Written as DNA, the CDR3 is TGTGCCAGCAGTGAGCGGTCTGAGCAGTTCTTC.